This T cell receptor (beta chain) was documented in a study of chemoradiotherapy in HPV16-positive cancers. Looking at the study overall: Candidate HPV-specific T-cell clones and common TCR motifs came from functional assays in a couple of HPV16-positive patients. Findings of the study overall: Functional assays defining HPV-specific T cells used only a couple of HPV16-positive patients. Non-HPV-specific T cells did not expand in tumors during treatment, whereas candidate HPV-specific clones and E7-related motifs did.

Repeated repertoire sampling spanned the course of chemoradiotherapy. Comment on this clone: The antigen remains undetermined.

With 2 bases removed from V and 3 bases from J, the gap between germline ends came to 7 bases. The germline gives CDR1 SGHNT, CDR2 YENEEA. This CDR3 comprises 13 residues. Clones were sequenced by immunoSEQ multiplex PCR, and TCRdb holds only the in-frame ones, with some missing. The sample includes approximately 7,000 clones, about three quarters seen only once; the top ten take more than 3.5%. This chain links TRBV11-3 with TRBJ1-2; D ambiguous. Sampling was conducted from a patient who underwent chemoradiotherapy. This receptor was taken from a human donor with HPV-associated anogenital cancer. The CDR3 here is CASSLTGDYGYTF. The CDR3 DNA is TGTGCCAGCAGCTTAACCGGGGACTATGGCTACACCTTC.